This TCR beta chain was obtained from a study of OX40 agonist ivuxolimab in advanced cancers. TCRdb's table, derived via immunoSEQ multiplex PCR, lists solely in-frame clones and lacks some. The sample consists of 100,000 or so clones, more than 75% of them appearing once. Study-wide findings and caveats: What antigens the expanded peripheral T cells recognized was never established. Among T cells, CD8+ cells averaged more expanded clones than CD4+ cells. Normalized T-cell clonal expansion was also low in a subset of nonresponders.

This clone showed up just a few times. Its cognate antigen is unknown. Trimming pared 3 bases from V and 7 bases from J, leaving 10 bases between. Germline values: CDR1 SGHTA, CDR2 FQGNSA. The CDR3 consists of 12 residues. Autoimmune disease history or systemic immunosuppression led to patient exclusion. The material was CD4+ or CD8+ T cells sorted from blood, obtained in a trial of the OX40 agonist ivuxolimab. The chain employs TRBV7-2 and TRBJ2-7, with a weak D call TRBD1 (5 bases). The origin of this receptor is an adult with an advanced solid tumor such as melanoma, head and neck, liver or kidney cancer. DNA of the CDR3: TGTGCCAGCAGCTTGGTTAGGGGAGAGCAGTACTTC. Residues: CASSLVRGEQYF.